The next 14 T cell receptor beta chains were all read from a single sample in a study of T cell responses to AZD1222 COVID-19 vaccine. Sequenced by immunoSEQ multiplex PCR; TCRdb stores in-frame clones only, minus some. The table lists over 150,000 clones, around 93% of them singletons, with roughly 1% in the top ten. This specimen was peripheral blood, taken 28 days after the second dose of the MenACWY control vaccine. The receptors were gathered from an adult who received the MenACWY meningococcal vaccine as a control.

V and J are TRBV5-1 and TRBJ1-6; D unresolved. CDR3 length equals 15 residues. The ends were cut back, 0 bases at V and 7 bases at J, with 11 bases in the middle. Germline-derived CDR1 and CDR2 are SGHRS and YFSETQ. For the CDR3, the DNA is TGCGCCAGCAGCTTGGGGGCCAGGTCGAATTCACCCCTCCACTTT. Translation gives CASSLGARSNSPLHF. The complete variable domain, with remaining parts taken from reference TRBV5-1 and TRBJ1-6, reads KAGVTQTPRYLIKTRGQQVTLSCSPISGHRSVSWYQQTPGQGLQFLFEYFSETQRNKGNFPGRFSGRQFSNSRSEMNVSTLELGDSALYLCASSLGARSNSPLHFGNGTRLTVT.

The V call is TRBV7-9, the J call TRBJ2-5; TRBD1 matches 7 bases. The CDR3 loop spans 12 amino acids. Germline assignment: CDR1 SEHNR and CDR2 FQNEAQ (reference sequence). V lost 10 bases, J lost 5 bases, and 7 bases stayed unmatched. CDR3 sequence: CANSRGPETQYF. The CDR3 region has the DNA TGTGCCAACTCGAGGGGGCCGGAGACCCAGTACTTC.

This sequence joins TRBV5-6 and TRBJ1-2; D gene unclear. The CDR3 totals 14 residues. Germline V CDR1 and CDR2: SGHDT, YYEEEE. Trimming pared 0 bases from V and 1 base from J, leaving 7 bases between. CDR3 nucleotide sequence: TGTGCCAGCAGCTTGGACAGATATAACTATGGCTACACCTTC. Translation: CASSLDRYNYGYTF.

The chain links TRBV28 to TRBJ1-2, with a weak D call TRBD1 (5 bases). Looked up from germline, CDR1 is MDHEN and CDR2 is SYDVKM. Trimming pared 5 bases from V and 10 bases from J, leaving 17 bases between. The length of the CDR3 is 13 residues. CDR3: CASSQSARGVYTF. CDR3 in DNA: TGTGCCAGCAGTCAAAGTGCGCGGGGCGTCTACACCTTC.

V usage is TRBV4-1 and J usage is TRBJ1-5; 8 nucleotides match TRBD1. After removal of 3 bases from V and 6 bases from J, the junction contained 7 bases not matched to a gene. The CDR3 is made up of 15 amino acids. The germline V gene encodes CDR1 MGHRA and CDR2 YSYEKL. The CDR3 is CASSQETGVGQPQHF. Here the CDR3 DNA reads TGCGCCAGCAGCCAGGAGACAGGGGTCGGTCAGCCCCAGCATTTT.

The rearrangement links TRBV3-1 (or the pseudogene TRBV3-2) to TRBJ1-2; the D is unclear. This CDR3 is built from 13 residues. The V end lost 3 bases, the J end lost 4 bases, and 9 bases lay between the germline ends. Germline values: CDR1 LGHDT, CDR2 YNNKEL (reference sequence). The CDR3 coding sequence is TGTGCCAGCAGCCAGACCTCCTCCTATGGCTACACCTTC. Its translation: CASSQTSSYGYTF.

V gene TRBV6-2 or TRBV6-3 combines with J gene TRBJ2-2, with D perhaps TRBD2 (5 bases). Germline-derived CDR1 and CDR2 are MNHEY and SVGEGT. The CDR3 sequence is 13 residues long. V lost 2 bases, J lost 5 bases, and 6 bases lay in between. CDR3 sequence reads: CASSYRETGELFF. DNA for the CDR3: TGTGCCAGCAGTTACAGGGAGACCGGGGAGCTGTTTTTT.

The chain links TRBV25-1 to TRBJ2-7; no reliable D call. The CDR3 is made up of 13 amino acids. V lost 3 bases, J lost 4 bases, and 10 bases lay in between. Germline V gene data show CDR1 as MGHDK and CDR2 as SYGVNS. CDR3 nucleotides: TGTGCCAGCAGTGAGCCGGGCTTTTACGAGCAGTACTTC. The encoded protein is CASSEPGFYEQYF.

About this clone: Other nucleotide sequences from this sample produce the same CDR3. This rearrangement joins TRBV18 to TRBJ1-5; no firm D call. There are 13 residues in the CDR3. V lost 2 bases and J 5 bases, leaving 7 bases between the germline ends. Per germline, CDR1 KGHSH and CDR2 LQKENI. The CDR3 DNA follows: TGTGCCAGCTCACCAGGGCCTCATCAGCCCCAGCATTTT. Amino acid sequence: CASSPGPHQPQHF.

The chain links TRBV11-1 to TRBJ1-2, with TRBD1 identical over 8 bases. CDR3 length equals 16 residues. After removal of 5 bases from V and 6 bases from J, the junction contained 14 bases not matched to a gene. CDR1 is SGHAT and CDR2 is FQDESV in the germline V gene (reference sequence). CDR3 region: CASSVLPGQGTNGYTF. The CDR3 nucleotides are TGTGCCAGCAGCGTTCTTCCCGGACAGGGAACCAATGGCTACACCTTC.

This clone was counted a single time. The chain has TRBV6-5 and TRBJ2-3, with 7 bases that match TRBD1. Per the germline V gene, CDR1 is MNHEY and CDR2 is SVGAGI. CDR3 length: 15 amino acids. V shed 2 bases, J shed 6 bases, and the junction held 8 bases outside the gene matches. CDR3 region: CASSYRTGGGDTQYF. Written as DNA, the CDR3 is TGTGCCAGCAGTTACAGGACAGGCGGCGGGGATACGCAGTATTTT.

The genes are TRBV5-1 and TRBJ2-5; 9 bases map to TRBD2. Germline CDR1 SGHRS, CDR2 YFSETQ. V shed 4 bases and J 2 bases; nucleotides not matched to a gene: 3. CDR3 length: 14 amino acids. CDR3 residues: CASSRSGGQETQYF. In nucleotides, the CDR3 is TGCGCCAGCAGCCGTAGCGGGGGTCAAGAGACCCAGTACTTC.

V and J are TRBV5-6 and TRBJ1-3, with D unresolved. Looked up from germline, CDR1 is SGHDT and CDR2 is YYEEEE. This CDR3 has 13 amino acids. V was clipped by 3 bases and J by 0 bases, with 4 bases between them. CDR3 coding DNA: TGTGCCAGCAGCTGGGGCTCTGGAAACACCATATATTTT. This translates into CASSWGSGNTIYF.

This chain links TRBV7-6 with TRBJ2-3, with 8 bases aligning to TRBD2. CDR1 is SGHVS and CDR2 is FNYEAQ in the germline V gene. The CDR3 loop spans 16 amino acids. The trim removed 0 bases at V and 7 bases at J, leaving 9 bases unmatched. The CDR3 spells CASSLALAGMKHTQYF. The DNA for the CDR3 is TGTGCCAGCAGCTTAGCGTTAGCGGGGATGAAACATACGCAGTATTTT. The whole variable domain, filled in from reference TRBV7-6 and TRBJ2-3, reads GAGVSQSPRYKVTKRGQDVALRCDPISGHVSLYWYRQALGQGPEFLTYFNYEAQQDKSGLPNDRFSAERPEGSISTLTIQRTEQRDSAMYRCASSLALAGMKHTQYFGPGTRLTVL.